Below, 5 T cell receptor beta chains from the same sample are listed, as sequenced in a study of blood T cell repertoires in COVID-19. Libraries were prepared by immunoSEQ multiplex PCR; TCRdb keeps only in-frame clonotypes and omits some of them. Of about 180,000 clones in the sample, under 85% were seen once. The sample consisted of peripheral blood. The receptors were gathered from a human donor in a cohort sampled during active COVID-19.

The chain employs TRBV3-1 (or the pseudogene TRBV3-2) and TRBJ1-3; 8 nucleotides agree with TRBD1. This CDR3 comprises 14 residues. V gave up 6 bases and J gave up 2 bases; unmatched junction bases: 3. The germline gives CDR1 LGHDT, CDR2 YNNKEL (reference sequence). In DNA, the CDR3 is TGTGCCAGCAGTCTGACAGGGGCTGGAAACACCATATATTTT. It yields the protein CASSLTGAGNTIYF.

The chain carries TRBV29-1 and TRBJ2-7; 7 bases are shared with TRBD1. The CDR3 runs to 12 residues. Germline V gene data show CDR1 as SQVTM and CDR2 as ANQGSEA. V lost 7 bases to trimming and J lost 3 bases; unmatched junction nucleotides: 6. The CDR3 sequence: CSATGTDYEQYF. The CDR3 DNA reads as TGCAGCGCCACCGGGACAGACTACGAGCAGTACTTC.

This chain links TRBV7-3 with TRBJ2-1, with 8 bases that match TRBD2. V lost 5 bases and J lost 7; bases outside the gene matches: 10. CDR1 and CDR2 from the germline V gene are SGHTA and FQGTGA. This CDR3 contains 15 residues. CDR3 DNA: TGTGCCAGCAGCCCCAGCGGGGGCCGACTGAATGAGCAGTTCTTC. Encoded protein: CASSPSGGRLNEQFF.

For the CDR3, the DNA is TGTGCCAGTAGTTACACAGGGGATTACACCGGGGAGCTGTTTTTT. Protein product: CASSYTGDYTGELFF. The V gene is TRBV19, the J gene TRBJ2-2, with TRBD1 matching over 7 bases. Germline V gives CDR1 LNHDA, CDR2 SQIVND (reference sequence). The CDR3 consists of 15 residues. The V segment lost 5 bases and the J segment 3 bases; nucleotides outside the gene matches: 6.

J is TRBJ2-7 and V is TRBV5-1; TRBD2 might be the D (6 bases). Trimming shortened V by 0 bases and J by 3 bases, and 10 bases separated the two germline ends. Germline V gene data show CDR1 as SGHRS and CDR2 as YFSETQ. The CDR3 is 14 residues long. The CDR3 region is CASSLEAGLYEQYF. CDR3 nucleotides: TGCGCCAGCAGCTTGGAGGCGGGACTCTACGAGCAGTACTTC.